A single T cell receptor (beta chain) is shown here with its context. The repertoire was sequenced with immunoSEQ multiplex PCR; TCRdb's copy has only in-frame clones and lacks some. The repertoire has 150,000 to 200,000 clones, around 73% of them found once; the top ten carry roughly a sixth. The CDR3 sequence is 13 residues long. CDR1 and CDR2 from the germline V gene are SQVTM and ANQGSEA. Trimming left V 8 bases short and J 0 bases short, with 11 bases between. The data belong to a study of blood T cell repertoires in COVID-19. Sequences were obtained from PBMCs or T cells enriched from blood (not recorded which). The V and J genes are TRBV29-1 and TRBJ2-1; D might be TRBD2 (6 bases). The sequence came from a woman aged 45-65 years who had recovered from COVID-19. CDR3 sequence reads: CSSAGSSYNEQFF. Written as DNA, the CDR3 is TGCAGCTCGGCGGGGAGCTCCTACAATGAGCAGTTCTTC.